The rows below give T cell receptor beta chains drawn from one sample of a study of blood T cell repertoires in COVID-19. Libraries were prepared by immunoSEQ multiplex PCR; TCRdb keeps only in-frame clonotypes and omits some of them. Of approximately 100,000 clones listed, approximately 92% are singletons. The sample comprised peripheral blood. The receptors shown here come from a man aged 50 to 60 with active COVID-19. Both conserved end residues are part of each CDR3. The order of the fields is D gene, V gene, J gene, clone size, CDR3 protein, CDR3 DNA. D genes are given only for firm matches. Clone sizes are given selectively: once, few, many, or a class where the clone is expanded.

d_gene: .; v_gene: TRBV4-1; j_gene: TRBJ2-3; abundance: .; CDR3aa: CASSQTRNTDTQYF; CDR3nt: TGCGCCAGCAGCCAAACCAGAAACACAGATACGCAGTATTTT
d_gene: TRBD2; v_gene: TRBV5-1; j_gene: TRBJ2-7; abundance: once; CDR3aa: CASSLVIAGVYEQYF; CDR3nt: TGCGCCAGCAGCTTGGTTATAGCGGGAGTATACGAGCAGTACTTC
d_gene: .; v_gene: TRBV30; j_gene: TRBJ1-1; abundance: .; CDR3aa: CAWSPGNTEAFF; CDR3nt: TGTGCCTGGAGCCCAGGGAACACTGAAGCTTTCTTT
d_gene: .; v_gene: TRBV18; j_gene: TRBJ1-4; abundance: .; CDR3aa: CASSPPSLPGEKLFF; CDR3nt: TGTGCCAGCTCACCACCTTCCCTACCAGGCGAAAAACTGTTTTTT
d_gene: .; v_gene: TRBV5-1; j_gene: TRBJ1-2; abundance: once; CDR3aa: CASSLDSYYGYTF; CDR3nt: TGCGCCAGCAGCTTGGACAGCTATTATGGCTACACCTTC
d_gene: TRBD1; v_gene: TRBV2; j_gene: TRBJ1-2; abundance: .; CDR3aa: CASSPGQTMFYGYTF; CDR3nt: TGTGCCAGCAGTCCGGGACAGACTATGTTCTATGGCTACACCTTC
d_gene: TRBD1; v_gene: TRBV28; j_gene: TRBJ1-2; abundance: .; CDR3aa: CASSPAGGGNTGYTF; CDR3nt: TGTGCCAGCAGTCCGGCAGGGGGCGGGAACACCGGCTACACCTTC
d_gene: TRBD1; v_gene: TRBV19; j_gene: TRBJ2-3; abundance: .; CDR3aa: CASRGTGGAGQYF; CDR3nt: TGTGCCAGTAGGGGGACAGGGGGCGCGGGGCAGTATTTT
d_gene: .; v_gene: TRBV6-1; j_gene: TRBJ2-7; abundance: .; CDR3aa: CASTHEVGAAYEQYF; CDR3nt: TGTGCCAGCACTCACGAGGTTGGCGCCGCCTACGAGCAGTACTTC
d_gene: .; v_gene: TRBV25-1; j_gene: TRBJ2-2; abundance: .; CDR3aa: CASSAIFGTMNTGELFF; CDR3nt: TGTGCCAGCAGTGCAATTTTCGGGACAATGAACACCGGGGAGCTGTTTTTT
d_gene: TRBD1; v_gene: TRBV13; j_gene: TRBJ1-5; abundance: once; CDR3aa: CASSLGTGGNSNQPQHF; CDR3nt: TGTGCCAGCAGCCTCGGGACAGGGGGCAATAGCAATCAGCCCCAGCATTTT
d_gene: TRBD2; v_gene: TRBV7-6; j_gene: TRBJ2-2; abundance: .; CDR3aa: CASSLDPGGSPGELFF; CDR3nt: TGTGCCAGCAGCTTAGATCCGGGGGGAAGTCCCGGGGAGCTGTTTTTT
d_gene: TRBD2; v_gene: TRBV27; j_gene: TRBJ2-1; abundance: .; CDR3aa: CATTSHWGSGISYNEQFF; CDR3nt: TGTGCCACCACCTCTCATTGGGGTAGCGGGATCTCCTACAATGAGCAGTTCTTC
d_gene: TRBD2; v_gene: TRBV3-1/TRBV3-2; j_gene: TRBJ2-1; abundance: .; CDR3aa: CASSQEFSDGGSEQFF; CDR3nt: TGTGCCAGCAGCCAAGAGTTCTCCGACGGGGGGAGTGAGCAGTTCTTC
d_gene: .; v_gene: TRBV2; j_gene: TRBJ2-5; abundance: .; CDR3aa: CASSEALGGETQYF; CDR3nt: TGTGCCAGCAGTGAAGCGCTTGGGGGGGAGACCCAGTACTTC
d_gene: .; v_gene: TRBV6-6; j_gene: TRBJ2-2; abundance: .; CDR3aa: CASSYPPSVRGGELFF; CDR3nt: TGTGCCAGCAGTTACCCCCCTAGCGTAAGGGGCGGGGAGCTGTTTTTT
d_gene: TRBD1; v_gene: TRBV30; j_gene: TRBJ2-7; abundance: .; CDR3aa: CAWRRGQGAREQYF; CDR3nt: TGTGCCTGGAGGCGCGGACAGGGGGCGCGGGAGCAGTACTTC
d_gene: TRBD2; v_gene: TRBV30; j_gene: TRBJ2-7; abundance: .; CDR3aa: CAWSSGGPEQYF; CDR3nt: TGTGCCTGGAGTTCGGGGGGACCCGAGCAGTACTTC
d_gene: .; v_gene: TRBV2; j_gene: TRBJ1-4; abundance: .; CDR3aa: CASRGDLSGKLFF; CDR3nt: TGTGCCAGCAGGGGAGACCTCTCAGGAAAACTGTTTTTT
d_gene: TRBD2; v_gene: TRBV6-5; j_gene: TRBJ2-2; abundance: once; CDR3aa: CASRVAGANTGELFF; CDR3nt: TGTGCCAGCAGGGTAGCGGGAGCGAACACCGGGGAGCTGTTTTTT
d_gene: TRBD2; v_gene: TRBV6-5; j_gene: TRBJ2-1; abundance: .; CDR3aa: CASSTGGSSYNEQFF; CDR3nt: TGTGCCAGCTCAACCGGGGGGAGCTCCTACAATGAGCAGTTCTTC
d_gene: .; v_gene: TRBV10-3; j_gene: TRBJ2-2; abundance: .; CDR3aa: CAIGQTTGELFF; CDR3nt: TGTGCCATCGGACAGACCACCGGGGAGCTGTTTTTT
d_gene: .; v_gene: TRBV5-1; j_gene: TRBJ2-7; abundance: few; CDR3aa: CASSLSESYEQYF; CDR3nt: TGCGCCAGCAGCTTGTCCGAGTCCTACGAGCAGTACTTC
d_gene: TRBD1; v_gene: TRBV28; j_gene: TRBJ1-3; abundance: .; CDR3aa: CASRDPIQGKGNTIYF; CDR3nt: TGTGCCAGCAGAGATCCAATACAGGGGAAAGGGAACACCATATATTTT
d_gene: TRBD1; v_gene: TRBV5-5; j_gene: TRBJ1-5; abundance: once; CDR3aa: CASSWGTVSNQPQHF; CDR3nt: TGTGCCAGCAGCTGGGGGACAGTTAGCAATCAGCCCCAGCATTTT
d_gene: TRBD1; v_gene: TRBV27; j_gene: TRBJ2-3; abundance: .; CDR3aa: CASSWGSSWDRGETDTQYF; CDR3nt: TGTGCCAGCAGTTGGGGATCCTCCTGGGACAGGGGTGAGACAGATACGCAGTATTTT
d_gene: .; v_gene: TRBV11-2; j_gene: TRBJ1-4; abundance: once; CDR3aa: CASSHRTDDATNEKLFF; CDR3nt: TGTGCCAGCAGCCACCGGACAGACGATGCAACTAATGAAAAACTGTTTTTT
d_gene: TRBD1; v_gene: TRBV29-1; j_gene: TRBJ2-3; abundance: .; CDR3aa: CSDATGVADTQYF; CDR3nt: TGCAGCGACGCGACAGGGGTTGCTGATACGCAGTATTTT
d_gene: TRBD2; v_gene: TRBV10-1; j_gene: TRBJ2-3; abundance: .; CDR3aa: CATQKREPDTQYF; CDR3nt: TGCGCCACCCAGAAGCGGGAACCAGATACGCAGTATTTT
d_gene: TRBD1; v_gene: TRBV4-1; j_gene: TRBJ2-1; abundance: .; CDR3aa: CASSQDRNNEQFF; CDR3nt: TGCGCCAGCAGCCAGGACAGGAACAATGAGCAGTTCTTC
d_gene: TRBD1; v_gene: TRBV5-1; j_gene: TRBJ2-7; abundance: .; CDR3aa: CASSFQPRDRVYEQYF; CDR3nt: TGCGCCAGCAGCTTTCAGCCCCGGGACAGGGTCTACGAGCAGTACTTC
d_gene: TRBD1; v_gene: TRBV6-6; j_gene: TRBJ1-6; abundance: .; CDR3aa: CASSYRQGLNSPLHF; CDR3nt: TGTGCCAGCAGTTACCGACAGGGTCTCAATTCACCCCTCCACTTT
d_gene: TRBD2; v_gene: TRBV7-9; j_gene: TRBJ2-3; abundance: .; CDR3aa: CASSAGSGRASTDTQYF; CDR3nt: TGTGCCAGCAGCGCTGGGTCCGGGAGGGCCTCCACAGATACGCAGTATTTT
d_gene: .; v_gene: TRBV4-1; j_gene: TRBJ2-3; abundance: .; CDR3aa: CASSQPGGTSTDTQYF; CDR3nt: TGCGCCAGCAGCCAACCCGGAGGAACTAGCACAGATACGCAGTATTTT
d_gene: .; v_gene: TRBV28; j_gene: TRBJ1-2; abundance: .; CDR3aa: CASSRQRGTYGYTF; CDR3nt: TGTGCCAGCAGCCGTCAGCGGGGTACCTATGGCTACACCTTC
d_gene: .; v_gene: TRBV5-1; j_gene: TRBJ2-7; abundance: .; CDR3aa: CASSLDVRSYEQYF; CDR3nt: TGCGCCAGCAGCTTGGACGTCAGGTCCTACGAGCAGTACTTC
d_gene: TRBD2; v_gene: TRBV9; j_gene: TRBJ2-1; abundance: .; CDR3aa: CASSIGTSGRGDEQFF; CDR3nt: TGTGCCAGCAGCATTGGGACTAGCGGGCGGGGGGATGAGCAGTTCTTC
d_gene: .; v_gene: TRBV12-3/TRBV12-4; j_gene: TRBJ1-2; abundance: .; CDR3aa: CASSFQQGYGYTF; CDR3nt: TGTGCCAGCAGTTTTCAGCAGGGGTATGGCTACACCTTC
d_gene: .; v_gene: TRBV10-1; j_gene: TRBJ1-1; abundance: .; CDR3aa: CASYRNSEAFF; CDR3nt: TGCGCCAGCTACAGAAATAGTGAAGCTTTCTTT
d_gene: TRBD1; v_gene: TRBV2; j_gene: TRBJ1-5; abundance: .; CDR3aa: CASSVDRGNQPQHF; CDR3nt: TGTGCCAGCAGTGTCGACAGGGGCAATCAGCCCCAGCATTTT
d_gene: TRBD1; v_gene: TRBV9; j_gene: TRBJ2-4; abundance: .; CDR3aa: CASSWGQGTDIQYF; CDR3nt: TGTGCCAGCAGCTGGGGACAGGGTACCGACATTCAGTACTTC
d_gene: .; v_gene: TRBV18; j_gene: TRBJ2-4; abundance: .; CDR3aa: CASSPPARDIQYF; CDR3nt: TGTGCCAGCTCACCACCAGCGCGTGACATTCAGTACTTC
d_gene: .; v_gene: TRBV11-2; j_gene: TRBJ2-3; abundance: .; CDR3aa: CASSFTGTSGASTDTQYF; CDR3nt: TGTGCCAGCAGTTTCACCGGGACAAGCGGAGCCAGCACAGATACGCAGTATTTT
d_gene: TRBD2; v_gene: TRBV6-6; j_gene: TRBJ2-5; abundance: .; CDR3aa: CASSAGGETQYF; CDR3nt: TGTGCCAGCAGTGCCGGGGGGGAGACCCAGTACTTC
d_gene: TRBD1; v_gene: TRBV28; j_gene: TRBJ2-4; abundance: .; CDR3aa: CASSLGQGAIQYF; CDR3nt: TGTGCCAGCAGTCTCGGACAGGGGGCCATTCAGTACTTC
d_gene: TRBD1; v_gene: TRBV5-8; j_gene: TRBJ1-6; abundance: .; CDR3aa: CASAGTDGSPLHF; CDR3nt: TGTGCCAGCGCCGGGACAGATGGATCACCCCTCCACTTT
d_gene: .; v_gene: TRBV12-3/TRBV12-4; j_gene: TRBJ2-5; abundance: .; CDR3aa: CASTLPPGETQYF; CDR3nt: TGTGCCAGCACCCTCCCCCCCGGGGAGACCCAGTACTTC
d_gene: TRBD1; v_gene: TRBV7-9; j_gene: TRBJ1-6; abundance: .; CDR3aa: CASSLGDRANSPLHF; CDR3nt: TGTGCCAGCAGCTTAGGGGACAGAGCGAATTCACCCCTCCACTTT
d_gene: .; v_gene: TRBV28; j_gene: TRBJ1-5; abundance: .; CDR3aa: CASTLIDRHSNQPQHF; CDR3nt: TGTGCCAGCACTCTCATCGACAGACATAGCAATCAGCCCCAGCATTTT
d_gene: TRBD1; v_gene: TRBV27; j_gene: TRBJ2-7; abundance: .; CDR3aa: CASSYNRDSTYEQYF; CDR3nt: TGTGCCAGCAGCTACAACCGGGACAGCACCTACGAGCAGTACTTC
d_gene: TRBD1; v_gene: TRBV11-2; j_gene: TRBJ1-1; abundance: once; CDR3aa: CASSLTGGMVTEAFF; CDR3nt: TGTGCCAGCAGCTTAACAGGGGGCATGGTCACTGAAGCTTTCTTT
d_gene: .; v_gene: TRBV30; j_gene: TRBJ1-2; abundance: .; CDR3aa: CAWSGGGGYTF; CDR3nt: TGTGCCTGGAGTGGGGGGGGCGGCTACACCTTC
d_gene: .; v_gene: TRBV9; j_gene: TRBJ2-7; abundance: .; CDR3aa: CASSVGGVSYEQYF; CDR3nt: TGTGCCAGCAGCGTAGGGGGGGTCTCCTACGAGCAGTACTTC
d_gene: .; v_gene: TRBV4-2; j_gene: TRBJ2-3; abundance: .; CDR3aa: CASSQASDDNTQYF; CDR3nt: TGTGCCAGCAGCCAAGCTTCAGATGATAATACGCAGTATTTT
d_gene: TRBD2; v_gene: TRBV6-2/TRBV6-3; j_gene: TRBJ2-1; abundance: .; CDR3aa: CASSYSNLRTSGRAKDEQFF; CDR3nt: TGTGCCAGCAGTTACTCGAATCTAAGGACTAGCGGGAGGGCCAAGGATGAGCAGTTCTTC